This TCR beta chain appears in the sequencing data of a study of blood T cells in healthy people across ages. The donors, all healthy, were Caucasians living in Russia, aged about 6 to 90. Each sample yielded at least 5.5 micrograms of PBMC total RNA. The second PCR ran about 6 to 11 cycles with a sample-barcoded 5' primer and J-beta primers. Each cDNA molecule carried a tag from a template-switch adaptor that contained 12 random nucleotides. Each CDR3 protein is one row after TCRdb ran MiXCR on the 5' RACE reads. The sample shows about 1.1 million distinct CDR3 sequences, roughly two fifths of them seen only once. The clonotype was recovered from a man aged 18 to 30 in good health. Sample: blood.

The CDR3 nucleotides are TGTGCTAGTAATATAGGGACCAACACCGGGGAGCTGTTTTTT. It is translated as CASNIGTNTGELFF. The V and J genes are TRBV12-5 and TRBJ2-2; D tentatively reads TRBD1 or TRBD2 (5 bases each). Between the trimmed V and J ends, which lost 8 bases and 2 bases, there was a span of 12 bases. CDR1 is LGHNT and CDR2 is FRNRAP in the germline V gene. The CDR3 is 14 residues long.